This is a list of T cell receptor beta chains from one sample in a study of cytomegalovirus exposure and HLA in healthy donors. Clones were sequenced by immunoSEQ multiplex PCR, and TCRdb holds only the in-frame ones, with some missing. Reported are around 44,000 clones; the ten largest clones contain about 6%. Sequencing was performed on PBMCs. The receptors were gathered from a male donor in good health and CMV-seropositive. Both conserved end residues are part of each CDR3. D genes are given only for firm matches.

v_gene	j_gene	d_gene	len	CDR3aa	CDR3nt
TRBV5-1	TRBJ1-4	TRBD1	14	CASSGEGADEKLFF	TGCGCCAGCAGCGGCGAGGGGGCGGATGAAAAACTGTTTTTT
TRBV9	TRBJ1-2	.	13	CASKDWGDSGYTF	TGTGCCAGCAAGGACTGGGGTGATAGTGGCTACACCTTC
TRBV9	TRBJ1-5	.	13	CASSVDQARPQHF	TGTGCCAGCAGCGTAGATCAGGCCAGGCCCCAGCATTTT
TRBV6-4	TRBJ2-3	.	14	CASSAQGGADTQYF	TGTGCCAGCAGTGCCCAGGGCGGCGCAGATACGCAGTATTTT
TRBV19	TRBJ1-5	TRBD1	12	CASIDRDQPQHF	TGTGCCAGTATTGACAGGGATCAGCCCCAGCATTTT
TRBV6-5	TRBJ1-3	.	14	CASSYSYREDTIYF	TGTGCCAGCAGTTACTCGTATAGGGAGGACACCATATATTTT
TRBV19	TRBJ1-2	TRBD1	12	CASSDRAYGYTF	TGTGCCAGTTCAGACAGGGCCTATGGCTACACCTTC
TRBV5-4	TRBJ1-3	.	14	CASSLGLSGNTIYF	TGTGCCAGCAGCTTGGGGCTCTCTGGAAACACCATATATTTT
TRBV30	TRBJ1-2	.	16	CAWSVIQVKANYGYTF	TGTGCCTGGAGTGTAATCCAGGTGAAAGCTAACTATGGCTACACCTTC
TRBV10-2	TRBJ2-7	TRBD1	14	CASSDGAGGHEQYF	TGCGCCAGCAGTGATGGGGCAGGGGGCCACGAGCAGTACTTC
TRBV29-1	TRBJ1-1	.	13	CSVAKGANTEAFF	TGCAGCGTCGCAAAAGGGGCGAACACTGAAGCTTTCTTT
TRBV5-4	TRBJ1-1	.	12	CASSRFDTEAFF	TGTGCCAGCAGCCGGTTTGACACTGAAGCTTTCTTT
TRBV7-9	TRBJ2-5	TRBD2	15	CASSLRDGGRETQYF	TGTGCCAGCAGCTTACGAGACGGGGGGAGGGAGACCCAGTACTTC
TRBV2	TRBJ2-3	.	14	CASSARLDTDTQYF	TGTGCCAGCAGTGCCAGGCTGGACACAGATACGCAGTATTTT
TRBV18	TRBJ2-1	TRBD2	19	CASSPRTSGGAILSDEQFF	TGTGCCAGCTCACCACGGACTAGCGGGGGGGCCATTCTAAGCGATGAGCAGTTCTTC
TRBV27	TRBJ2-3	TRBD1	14	CASSEGALSDTQYF	TGTGCCAGCAGCGAGGGGGCCCTATCAGATACGCAGTATTTT
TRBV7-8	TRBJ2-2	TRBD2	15	CASSSKRGYTGELFF	TGTGCCAGCAGCTCAAAGCGGGGGTACACCGGGGAGCTGTTTTTT
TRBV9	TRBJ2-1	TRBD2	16	CASSVDSRGGREEQFF	TGTGCCAGCAGCGTAGACTCGCGGGGGGGCCGGGAGGAGCAGTTCTTC
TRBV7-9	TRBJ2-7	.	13	CASSEGGPYEQYF	TGTGCCAGCAGCGAAGGGGGACCCTACGAGCAGTACTTC
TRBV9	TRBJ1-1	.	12	CASSTGNTEAFF	TGTGCCAGCAGCACAGGGAACACTGAAGCTTTCTTT
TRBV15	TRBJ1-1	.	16	CATSRGLGVGNTEAFF	TGTGCCACCAGCAGAGGCCTCGGGGTGGGTAACACTGAAGCTTTCTTT
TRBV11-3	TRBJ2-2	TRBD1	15	CASSFVGQGDGELFF	TGTGCCAGCAGCTTCGTGGGACAGGGTGACGGGGAGCTGTTTTTT
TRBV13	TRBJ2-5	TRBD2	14	CASSVRGGGETQYF	TGTGCCAGCAGCGTCCGGGGGGGAGGAGAGACCCAGTACTTC
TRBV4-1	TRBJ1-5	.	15	CASSHLSQGGQPQHF	TGCGCCAGCAGCCATCTCAGCCAGGGCGGCCAGCCCCAGCATTTT
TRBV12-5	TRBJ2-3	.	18	CASGLVLMLVGATDTQYF	TGTGCTAGTGGTTTGGTACTGATGTTAGTGGGAGCCACAGATACGCAGTATTTT
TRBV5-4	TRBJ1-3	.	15	CASSMARSGGNTIYF	TGTGCCAGCAGCATGGCTAGGTCGGGTGGAAACACCATATATTTT
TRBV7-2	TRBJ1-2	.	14	CASSLAPGTYGYTF	TGTGCCAGCAGCTTAGCCCCAGGCACCTATGGCTACACCTTC
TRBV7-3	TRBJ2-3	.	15	CASSLTGGWTDTQYF	TGTGCCAGCAGCTTAACGGGCGGGTGGACAGATACGCAGTATTTT
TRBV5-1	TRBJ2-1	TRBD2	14	CASSLGLASTEQFF	TGCGCCAGCAGCTTGGGACTAGCATCCACTGAGCAGTTCTTC
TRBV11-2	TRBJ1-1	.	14	CASSQTHLRTEAFF	TGTGCCAGCAGCCAAACTCATCTGAGGACTGAAGCTTTCTTT
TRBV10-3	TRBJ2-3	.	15	CAISDPTTGTDTQYF	TGTGCCATCAGTGACCCCACAACGGGTACAGATACGCAGTATTTT
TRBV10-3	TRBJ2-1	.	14	CAISLGQTYNEQFF	TGTGCCATCAGCCTTGGACAGACCTACAATGAGCAGTTCTTC
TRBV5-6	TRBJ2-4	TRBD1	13	CASSWDSSNIQYF	TGTGCCAGCAGCTGGGACAGCTCAAACATTCAGTACTTC
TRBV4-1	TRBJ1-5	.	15	CASSQEPAAWQPQHF	TGCGCCAGCAGCCAAGAGCCCGCTGCGTGGCAGCCCCAGCATTTT
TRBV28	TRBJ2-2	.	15	CASSPAARFTGELFF	TGTGCCAGCAGCCCCGCAGCTAGGTTCACCGGGGAGCTGTTTTTT
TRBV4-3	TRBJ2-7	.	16	CASSQLRTSLSYEQYF	TGCGCCAGCAGCCAACTCCGGACAAGTTTGTCCTACGAGCAGTACTTC
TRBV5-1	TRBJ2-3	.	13	CASSLPYMYTQYF	TGCGCCAGCAGCCTTCCATACATGTATACGCAGTATTTT
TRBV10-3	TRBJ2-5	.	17	CAISAPSVTYDTRGQYF	TGTGCCATCAGTGCCCCGAGCGTGACTTACGATACTAGAGGCCAGTACTTC
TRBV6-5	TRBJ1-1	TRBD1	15	CASSQDRALNTEAFF	TGTGCCAGCAGTCAGGACAGGGCTCTGAACACTGAAGCTTTCTTT
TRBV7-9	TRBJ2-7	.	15	CASSFQGSTQFGQYF	TGTGCCAGCAGCTTTCAGGGTTCCACTCAATTTGGGCAGTACTTC
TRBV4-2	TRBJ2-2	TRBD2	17	CASSQDGPAGGSGELFF	TGTGCCAGCAGCCAAGATGGCCCAGCGGGGGGAAGCGGGGAGCTGTTTTTT
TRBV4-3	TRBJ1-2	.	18	CASSQDRLREAFNYGYTF	TGCGCCAGCAGCCAAGATAGGCTTCGGGAGGCTTTTAACTATGGCTACACCTTC
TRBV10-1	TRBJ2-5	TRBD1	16	CASSEPDRGLGETQYF	TGCGCCAGCAGTGAGCCGGACAGGGGGCTCGGGGAGACCCAGTACTTC
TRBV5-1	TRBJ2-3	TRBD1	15	CASSHGTGWEYTQYF	TGCGCCAGCAGCCACGGGACAGGGTGGGAATATACGCAGTATTTT
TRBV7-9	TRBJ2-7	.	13	CASSLTQAYEQYF	TGTGCCAGCAGCTTAACACAGGCCTACGAGCAGTACTTC
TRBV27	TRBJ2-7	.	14	CASSLSDFLDEQYF	TGTGCCAGCAGTTTGTCGGACTTCTTGGACGAGCAGTACTTC
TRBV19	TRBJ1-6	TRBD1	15	CASKAGGLIDSPLHF	TGTGCCAGTAAGGCAGGGGGCCTTATAGATTCACCCCTCCACTTT
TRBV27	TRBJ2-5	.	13	CASSPAGRETQYF	TGTGCCAGCAGTCCGGCGGGCCGGGAGACCCAGTACTTC
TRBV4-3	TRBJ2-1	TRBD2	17	CASSQRLAGEKYNEQFF	TGCGCCAGCAGCCAGCGACTAGCGGGGGAAAAGTACAATGAGCAGTTCTTC
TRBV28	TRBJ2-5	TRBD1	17	CASSSSPAGTDQETQYF	TGTGCCAGCAGTTCCTCCCCCGCCGGGACAGACCAAGAGACCCAGTACTTC
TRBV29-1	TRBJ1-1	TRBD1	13	CSVARQGNTEAFF	TGCAGCGTGGCCAGACAGGGGAACACTGAAGCTTTCTTT
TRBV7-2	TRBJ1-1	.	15	CASSFQGFGSTEAFF	TGTGCCAGCAGCTTCCAGGGGTTTGGGAGCACTGAAGCTTTCTTT
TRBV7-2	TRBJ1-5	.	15	CASSLEQGPNQPQHF	TGTGCCAGCAGCTTAGAGCAGGGGCCTAATCAGCCCCAGCATTTT